This T cell receptor beta chain was captured in a study of T cell repertoires in cytomegalovirus infection (dated by TCRdb to about 2019). Broadly, across the study: Because public TCR beta signatures pointed to carriage of CMV infection together with the matching HLA type, the HLA type of each donor mattered for the analysis.

This clonotype was seen at least ten times. Which antigen it targets is not known. The sample holds no much larger clone one base away, and base qualities are not on file. General conclusions and limits of the study: In both this cohort and an independent approximately 350-donor cohort, the cumulative frequency of public TCR beta family members distinguished carriers of CMV infection plus the relevant HLA type. In the ex vivo response, HLA-C-restricted CMV-specific TCR beta clonotypes were dominant, and in two of eight donors the single most frequent clonotype came from this HLA-C-restricted group.

Sequencing was carried out with an Illumina HiSeq 1500. TCRdb's own reprocessing of the public reads used fastp at Q25 and MiXCR and kept productive beta chains. Each record represents a unique CDR3 protein, reported with the most common genes and DNA among its rows. For this sample the table gives approximately 500,000 distinct CDR3 sequences, of which more than 15% were detected only once. More than 20% of the sample belongs to the ten largest clones. The TCR sequence derives from a human donor in good health (CMV status not recorded). Some clones in this sample may be carry-over from other donors' samples. Sequenced: CD8+ T cells from PBMCs.

The nucleotides are TGTGCCAGCAGCACCCCCCGGACAAAACTGTTTTTT. Its translation is CASSTPRTKLFF. The chain is encoded by TRBV28 joined to TRBJ1-4; the D gene identity is not certain. V sheds 6 bases and J sheds 10 bases, leaving 12 bases between their ends. CDR1 and CDR2 (MDHEN, SYDVKM) derive from the germline V gene. From cysteine to phenylalanine, the CDR3 is 12 amino acids long. Kept here is only the CDR3 DNA, which spans 36 bases and is read in frame from base 1.